The rows below give T cell receptor beta chains drawn from one sample of a study of CD8 T cells in ankylosing spondylitis. TCRdb reprocessed the 5' RACE reads with MiXCR, giving one entry per CDR3 protein. This table has under 950,000 distinct CDR3 sequences, around 17% appearing once. The specimen was blood, either unsorted or a sorted T cell fraction (not recorded which). The source of these receptors is a male donor with ankylosing spondylitis. The CDR3 runs from the conserved cysteine through the conserved F or W. The order of the fields is D gene, V gene, clone size, J gene, CDR3 protein, CDR3 DNA. A D gene is named only where the DNA matches it firmly. Only part of the rows carry a size: once, few, many, or a class if the clone is expanded.

d_gene: TRBD2
v_gene: TRBV10-3
abundance: .
j_gene: TRBJ2-7
CDR3aa: CAISESVSGITEQYF
CDR3nt: TGTGCCATCAGTGAGTCGGTTAGCGGGATCACCGAGCAGTACTTC

d_gene: TRBD1
v_gene: TRBV3-1
abundance: many
j_gene: TRBJ2-1
CDR3aa: CASSQDTGVGYNEQFF
CDR3nt: TGTGCCAGCAGCCAAGACACAGGGGTGGGGTACAATGAGCAGTTCTTC

d_gene: .
v_gene: TRBV12-3/TRBV12-4
abundance: .
j_gene: TRBJ1-2
CDR3aa: CASGFHEFYGYTF
CDR3nt: TGTGCCAGCGGGTTCCATGAGTTCTATGGCTACACCTTC

d_gene: TRBD1
v_gene: TRBV7-9
abundance: few
j_gene: TRBJ1-2
CDR3aa: CASSFLGQGWDGYTF
CDR3nt: TGTGCCAGCAGCTTCCTAGGACAGGGATGGGACGGCTACACCTTC

d_gene: TRBD1
v_gene: TRBV15
abundance: .
j_gene: TRBJ1-5
CDR3aa: CATTDRVNQPQHF
CDR3nt: TGTGCCACCACGGACAGGGTCAATCAGCCCCAGCATTTT

d_gene: .
v_gene: TRBV5-1
abundance: many
j_gene: TRBJ1-2
CDR3aa: CASSPQGDYGYTF
CDR3nt: TGCGCCAGCAGCCCCCAAGGGGACTATGGCTACACCTTC

d_gene: .
v_gene: TRBV6-5
abundance: few
j_gene: TRBJ1-2
CDR3aa: CASSYSTGLGYTF
CDR3nt: TGTGCCAGCAGTTACTCGACCGGCCTGGGCTACACCTTC

d_gene: TRBD2
v_gene: TRBV12-3/TRBV12-4
abundance: .
j_gene: TRBJ2-3
CDR3aa: CASSALAGQDTQYF
CDR3nt: TGTGCCAGCAGTGCCCTAGCGGGGCAAGATACGCAGTATTTT

d_gene: .
v_gene: TRBV24-1
abundance: many
j_gene: TRBJ2-5
CDR3aa: CATSDFGETQYF
CDR3nt: TGTGCCACCAGTGATTTCGGAGAGACCCAGTACTTC

d_gene: TRBD2
v_gene: TRBV5-1
abundance: .
j_gene: TRBJ2-1
CDR3aa: CASSWIAGTTYNEQFF
CDR3nt: TGCGCCAGCAGCTGGATAGCGGGTACGACCTACAATGAGCAGTTCTTC

d_gene: .
v_gene: TRBV14
abundance: .
j_gene: TRBJ1-3
CDR3aa: CASSAYPYGNTIYF
CDR3nt: TGTGCCAGCAGTGCATATCCATACGGAAACACCATATATTTT

d_gene: .
v_gene: TRBV12-3/TRBV12-4
abundance: many
j_gene: TRBJ2-2
CDR3aa: CASREPSTGELFF
CDR3nt: TGTGCCAGCAGGGAGCCCAGCACCGGGGAGCTGTTTTTT

d_gene: .
v_gene: TRBV5-1
abundance: few
j_gene: TRBJ1-1
CDR3aa: CASSSTGAGLAFF
CDR3nt: TGCGCCAGCAGCTCCACCGGGGCAGGGTTAGCTTTCTTT

d_gene: .
v_gene: TRBV19
abundance: .
j_gene: TRBJ1-4
CDR3aa: CASSGGDLGEKLFF
CDR3nt: TGTGCCAGTAGTGGAGGGGATCTGGGTGAAAAACTGTTTTTT

d_gene: .
v_gene: TRBV12-3/TRBV12-4
abundance: few
j_gene: TRBJ1-2
CDR3aa: CASTEQGGYYGYTF
CDR3nt: TGTGCCAGCACCGAACAGGGCGGTTACTATGGCTACACCTTC

d_gene: .
v_gene: TRBV7-6
abundance: .
j_gene: TRBJ1-2
CDR3aa: CASSLKVPDHQGYGYTF
CDR3nt: TGTGCCAGCAGCTTAAAGGTTCCGGACCACCAGGGGTATGGCTACACCTTC

d_gene: TRBD2
v_gene: TRBV4-3
abundance: .
j_gene: TRBJ2-2
CDR3aa: CASSHPLAEPSNTGELFF
CDR3nt: TGCGCCAGCAGCCATCCCCTAGCGGAGCCCTCGAACACCGGGGAGCTGTTTTTT

d_gene: .
v_gene: TRBV15
abundance: .
j_gene: TRBJ2-1
CDR3aa: CATSRDGQPPSPYNEQFF
CDR3nt: TGTGCCACCAGCAGAGATGGCCAGCCCCCCAGTCCCTACAATGAGCAGTTCTTC

d_gene: .
v_gene: TRBV2
abundance: .
j_gene: TRBJ1-5
CDR3aa: CASSESRGGNQPQHF
CDR3nt: TGTGCCAGCAGTGAAAGTCGAGGGGGCAATCAGCCCCAGCATTTT

d_gene: .
v_gene: TRBV18
abundance: .
j_gene: TRBJ1-5
CDR3aa: CASSPGELGNQPQHF
CDR3nt: TGTGCCAGCTCACCCGGGGAGTTGGGAAATCAGCCCCAGCATTTT

d_gene: .
v_gene: TRBV12-3/TRBV12-4
abundance: few
j_gene: TRBJ2-2
CDR3aa: CASMPSSGPGELFF
CDR3nt: TGTGCCAGCATGCCTAGCTCAGGCCCCGGGGAGCTGTTTTTT

d_gene: .
v_gene: TRBV20-1
abundance: .
j_gene: TRBJ2-3
CDR3aa: CSARVPGSGKTDTQYF
CDR3nt: TGCAGTGCTAGAGTCCCAGGGTCGGGCAAAACAGATACGCAGTATTTT

d_gene: TRBD1
v_gene: TRBV20-1
abundance: few
j_gene: TRBJ1-4
CDR3aa: CSARGSAGTELTNEKLFF
CDR3nt: TGCAGTGCTAGAGGCAGTGCTGGGACAGAGTTAACTAATGAAAAACTGTTTTTT

d_gene: TRBD2
v_gene: TRBV20-1
abundance: .
j_gene: TRBJ2-5
CDR3aa: CSARDRQRGERETQYF
CDR3nt: TGCAGTGCTAGAGATCGCCAGCGGGGGGAAAGGGAGACCCAGTACTTC

d_gene: TRBD2
v_gene: TRBV7-2
abundance: few
j_gene: TRBJ2-1
CDR3aa: CASSTYGGGRDEQFF
CDR3nt: TGTGCCAGCAGCACATACGGCGGGGGGCGCGATGAGCAGTTCTTC

d_gene: .
v_gene: TRBV29-1
abundance: few
j_gene: TRBJ2-7
CDR3aa: CSVASTDSYYEQYF
CDR3nt: TGCAGCGTTGCTTCGACGGACAGTTACTACGAGCAGTACTTC

d_gene: .
v_gene: TRBV29-1
abundance: .
j_gene: TRBJ2-5
CDR3aa: CSVGAEETQYF
CDR3nt: TGCAGCGTTGGAGCGGAAGAGACCCAGTACTTC

d_gene: TRBD1
v_gene: TRBV20-1
abundance: few
j_gene: TRBJ1-3
CDR3aa: CSAGGDGNTIYF
CDR3nt: TGCAGTGCAGGGGGCGATGGAAACACCATATATTTT

d_gene: TRBD1
v_gene: TRBV2
abundance: .
j_gene: TRBJ1-5
CDR3aa: CASSEAGTGRSQPQHF
CDR3nt: TGTGCCAGCAGTGAAGCGGGGACAGGGAGAAGTCAGCCCCAGCATTTT

d_gene: .
v_gene: TRBV6-5
abundance: few
j_gene: TRBJ1-3
CDR3aa: CASSYRRGDYSGNTIYF
CDR3nt: TGTGCCAGCAGTTACCGGCGAGGGGATTACTCTGGAAACACCATATATTTT

d_gene: TRBD2
v_gene: TRBV10-3
abundance: few
j_gene: TRBJ2-1
CDR3aa: CAISTAGRQFF
CDR3nt: TGTGCCATCAGTACAGCGGGGCGGCAGTTCTTC

d_gene: .
v_gene: TRBV7-2
abundance: few
j_gene: TRBJ1-3
CDR3aa: CASSLAGAGGGGNTIYF
CDR3nt: TGTGCCAGCAGCTTAGCGGGGGCGGGAGGCGGTGGAAACACCATATATTTT

d_gene: TRBD2
v_gene: TRBV4-2
abundance: .
j_gene: TRBJ2-1
CDR3aa: CASSQEGTSGKLGWIF
CDR3nt: TGTGCCAGCAGCCAAGAGGGGACTAGCGGGAAGCTAGGGTGGATCTTC

d_gene: TRBD2
v_gene: TRBV11-1
abundance: few
j_gene: TRBJ2-5
CDR3aa: CASSHTGTSGREAPETQYF
CDR3nt: TGTGCCAGCAGCCACACCGGGACTAGCGGGAGGGAGGCGCCAGAGACCCAGTACTTC

d_gene: .
v_gene: TRBV4-1
abundance: few
j_gene: TRBJ1-1
CDR3aa: CASSQDLGFWEVTEAFF
CDR3nt: TGCGCCAGCAGCCAAGATCTAGGATTTTGGGAGGTCACTGAAGCTTTCTTT

d_gene: .
v_gene: TRBV11-2
abundance: many
j_gene: TRBJ2-7
CDR3aa: CASSLARTYEQYF
CDR3nt: TGTGCCAGCAGCTTAGCCAGAACCTACGAGCAGTACTTC

d_gene: .
v_gene: TRBV7-2
abundance: .
j_gene: TRBJ2-7
CDR3aa: CASSLELSYEQYF
CDR3nt: TGTGCCAGCAGCTTAGAGTTGAGTTACGAGCAGTACTTC

d_gene: TRBD1
v_gene: TRBV4-1
abundance: .
j_gene: TRBJ2-7
CDR3aa: CASSQFYGTGNEQYF
CDR3nt: TGCGCCAGCAGCCAATTCTATGGGACAGGGAACGAGCAGTACTTC

d_gene: .
v_gene: TRBV20-1
abundance: few
j_gene: TRBJ2-3
CDR3aa: CSARDRGRGYTDTQYF
CDR3nt: TGCAGTGCTAGAGATCGGGGGCGGGGATACACAGATACGCAGTATTTT

d_gene: TRBD1
v_gene: TRBV4-1
abundance: few
j_gene: TRBJ2-2
CDR3aa: CASSQQGGIGELFF
CDR3nt: TGCGCCAGCAGCCAACAAGGGGGCATCGGGGAGCTGTTTTTT

d_gene: TRBD1
v_gene: TRBV3-1
abundance: few
j_gene: TRBJ2-3
CDR3aa: CASSPRTGNIDTQYF
CDR3nt: TGTGCCAGCAGCCCTCGGACAGGGAATATCGATACGCAGTATTTT

d_gene: TRBD1
v_gene: TRBV29-1
abundance: .
j_gene: TRBJ2-3
CDR3aa: CSVTRSAGQGTDTQYF
CDR3nt: TGCAGCGTCACCCGGTCGGCCGGACAGGGCACAGATACGCAGTATTTT

d_gene: .
v_gene: TRBV4-3
abundance: .
j_gene: TRBJ1-2
CDR3aa: CASSQETSGSYGYTF
CDR3nt: TGCGCCAGCAGCCAAGAGACATCCGGAAGCTATGGCTACACCTTC

d_gene: TRBD2
v_gene: TRBV4-2
abundance: .
j_gene: TRBJ2-6
CDR3aa: CASSQTSGASGANVLTF
CDR3nt: TGTGCCAGCAGCCAGACTAGCGGGGCCTCTGGGGCCAACGTCCTGACTTTC

d_gene: .
v_gene: TRBV5-6
abundance: few
j_gene: TRBJ1-5
CDR3aa: CASSLGIRNQPQHF
CDR3nt: TGTGCCAGCAGCTTGGGGATCCGTAATCAGCCCCAGCATTTT

d_gene: TRBD1
v_gene: TRBV12-3/TRBV12-4
abundance: few
j_gene: TRBJ2-7
CDR3aa: CASTRTGGGSYEQYF
CDR3nt: TGTGCCAGCACCAGGACAGGGGGCGGCTCCTACGAGCAGTACTTC

d_gene: .
v_gene: TRBV6-2/TRBV6-3
abundance: .
j_gene: TRBJ2-7
CDR3aa: CASSYFQVSYEQYF
CDR3nt: TGTGCCAGCAGTTACTTCCAGGTTTCCTACGAGCAGTACTTC

d_gene: .
v_gene: TRBV29-1
abundance: .
j_gene: TRBJ2-2
CDR3aa: CSVSERGTGELFF
CDR3nt: TGCAGCGTTTCAGAAAGGGGCACCGGGGAGCTGTTTTTT